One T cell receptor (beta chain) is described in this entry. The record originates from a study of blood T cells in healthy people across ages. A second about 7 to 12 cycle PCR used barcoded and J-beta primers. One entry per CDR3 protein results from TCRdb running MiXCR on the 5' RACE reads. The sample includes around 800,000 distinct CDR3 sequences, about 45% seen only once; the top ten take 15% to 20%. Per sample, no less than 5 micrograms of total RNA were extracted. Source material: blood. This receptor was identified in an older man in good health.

CDR3 DNA: TGCGCCAGCAGCTTGGAGGGACGATACTACGAGCAGTACTTC. This codes for CASSLEGRYYEQYF. The chain uses TRBV5-1 and TRBJ2-7; D may correspond to TRBD1 or TRBD2 (5 bases each). V gave up 0 bases and J gave up 3 bases, with 10 bases separating them. The CDR3 loop spans 14 amino acids. In germline, CDR1 is SGHRS, CDR2 YFSETQ.